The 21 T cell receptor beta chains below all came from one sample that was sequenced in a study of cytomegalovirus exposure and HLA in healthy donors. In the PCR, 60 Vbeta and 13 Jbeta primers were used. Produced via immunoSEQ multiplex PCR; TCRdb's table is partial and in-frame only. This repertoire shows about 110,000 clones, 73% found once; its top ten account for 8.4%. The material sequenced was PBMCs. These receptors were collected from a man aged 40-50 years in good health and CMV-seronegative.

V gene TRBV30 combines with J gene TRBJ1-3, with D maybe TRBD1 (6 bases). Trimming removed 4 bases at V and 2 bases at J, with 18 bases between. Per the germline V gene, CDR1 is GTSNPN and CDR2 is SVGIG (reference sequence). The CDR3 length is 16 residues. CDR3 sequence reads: CAWIPLRGATGNTIYF. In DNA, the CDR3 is TGTGCCTGGATTCCCCTACGGGGGGCTACTGGAAACACCATATATTTT.

CDR3 sequence reads: CASSWRQGWEQYF. DNA for the CDR3: TGTGCCAGTAGTTGGAGACAGGGGTGGGAGCAGTACTTC. The V call is TRBV19, the J call TRBJ2-7; 8 bases are shared with TRBD1. CDR3 length: 13 amino acids. CDR1 LNHDA and CDR2 SQIVND come from the germline V gene (reference sequence). V gave up 5 bases and J gave up 7 bases; unmatched junction bases: 7.

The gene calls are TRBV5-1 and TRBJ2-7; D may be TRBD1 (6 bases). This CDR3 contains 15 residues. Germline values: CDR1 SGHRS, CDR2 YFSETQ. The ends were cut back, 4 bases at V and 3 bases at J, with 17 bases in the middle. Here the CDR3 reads CASSRPGVGGYEQYF. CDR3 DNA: TGCGCCAGCAGCAGACCAGGGGTAGGCGGCTACGAGCAGTACTTC. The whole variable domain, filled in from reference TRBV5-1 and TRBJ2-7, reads KAGVTQTPRYLIKTRGQQVTLSCSPISGHRSVSWYQQTPGQGLQFLFEYFSETQRNKGNFPGRFSGRQFSNSRSEMNVSTLELGDSALYLCASSRPGVGGYEQYFGPGTRLTVT.

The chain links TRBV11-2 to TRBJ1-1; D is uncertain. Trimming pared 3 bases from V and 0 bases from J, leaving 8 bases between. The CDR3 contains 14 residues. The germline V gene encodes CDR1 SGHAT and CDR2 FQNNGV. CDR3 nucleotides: TGTGCCAGCAGCTTTGAGGGTTTGAACACTGAAGCTTTCTTT. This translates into CASSFEGLNTEAFF.

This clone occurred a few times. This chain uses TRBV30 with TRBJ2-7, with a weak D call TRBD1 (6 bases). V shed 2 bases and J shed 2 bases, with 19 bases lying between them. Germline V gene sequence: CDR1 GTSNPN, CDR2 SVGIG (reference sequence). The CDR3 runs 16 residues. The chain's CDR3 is CAWSPTRAGVAYEQYF. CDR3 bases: TGTGCCTGGAGTCCCACTCGCGCAGGGGTCGCCTACGAGCAGTACTTC.

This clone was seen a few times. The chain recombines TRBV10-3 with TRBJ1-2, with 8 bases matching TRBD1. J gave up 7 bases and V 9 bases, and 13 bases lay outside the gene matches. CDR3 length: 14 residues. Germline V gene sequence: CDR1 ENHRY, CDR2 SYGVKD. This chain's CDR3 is CAIQPGQDTSGYTF. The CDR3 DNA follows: TGTGCCATACAACCGGGACAGGACACATCTGGCTACACCTTC.

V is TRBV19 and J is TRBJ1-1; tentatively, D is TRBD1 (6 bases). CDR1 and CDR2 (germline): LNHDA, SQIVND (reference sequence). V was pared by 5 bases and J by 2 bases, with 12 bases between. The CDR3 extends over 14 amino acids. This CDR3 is CASSGIQGNTEAFF. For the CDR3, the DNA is TGTGCCAGTAGTGGAATACAGGGAAACACTGAAGCTTTCTTT.

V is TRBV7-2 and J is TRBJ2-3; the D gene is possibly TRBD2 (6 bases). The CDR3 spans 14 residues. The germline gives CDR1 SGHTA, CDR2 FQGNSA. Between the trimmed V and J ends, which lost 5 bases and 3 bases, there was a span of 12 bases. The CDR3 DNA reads TGTGCCAGCAGCCGGCCCCGGGGGACAGATACGCAGTATTTT. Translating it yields CASSRPRGTDTQYF.

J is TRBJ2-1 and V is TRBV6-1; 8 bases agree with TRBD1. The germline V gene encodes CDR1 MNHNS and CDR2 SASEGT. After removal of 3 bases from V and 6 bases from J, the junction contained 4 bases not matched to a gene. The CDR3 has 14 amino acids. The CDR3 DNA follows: TGTGCCAGCAGTGATCTGGACAGGGCCAATGAGCAGTTCTTC. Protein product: CASSDLDRANEQFF.

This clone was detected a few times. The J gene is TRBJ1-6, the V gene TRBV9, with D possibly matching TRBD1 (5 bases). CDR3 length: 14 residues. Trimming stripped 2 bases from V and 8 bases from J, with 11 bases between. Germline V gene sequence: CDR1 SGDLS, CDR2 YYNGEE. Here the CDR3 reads CASSVSLGDSPLHF. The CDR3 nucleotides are TGTGCCAGCAGCGTGTCGCTAGGGGATTCACCCCTCCACTTT.

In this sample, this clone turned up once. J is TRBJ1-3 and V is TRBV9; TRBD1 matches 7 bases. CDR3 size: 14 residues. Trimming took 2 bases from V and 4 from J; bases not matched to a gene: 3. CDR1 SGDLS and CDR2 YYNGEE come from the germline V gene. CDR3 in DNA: TGTGCCAGCAGCGTTACAGGGGCCGGAAACACCATATATTTT. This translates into CASSVTGAGNTIYF.

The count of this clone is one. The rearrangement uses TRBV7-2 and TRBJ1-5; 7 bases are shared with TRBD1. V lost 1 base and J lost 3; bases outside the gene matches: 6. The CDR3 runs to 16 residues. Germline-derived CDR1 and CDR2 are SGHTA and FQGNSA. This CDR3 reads CASSLGQGGFNQPQHF. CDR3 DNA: TGTGCCAGCAGCTTAGGGCAGGGGGGCTTCAATCAGCCCCAGCATTTT.

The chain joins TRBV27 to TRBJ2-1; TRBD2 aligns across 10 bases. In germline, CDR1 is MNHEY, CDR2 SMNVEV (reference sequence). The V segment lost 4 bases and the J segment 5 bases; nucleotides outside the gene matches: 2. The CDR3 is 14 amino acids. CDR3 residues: CASSSSGGDNEQFF. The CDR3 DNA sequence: TGTGCCAGCAGTTCGAGCGGGGGGGACAATGAGCAGTTCTTC.

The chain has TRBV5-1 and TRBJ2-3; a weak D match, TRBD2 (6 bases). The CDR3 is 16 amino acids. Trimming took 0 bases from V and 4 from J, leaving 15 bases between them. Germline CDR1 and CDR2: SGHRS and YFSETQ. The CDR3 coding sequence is TGCGCCAGCAGCTTGGCCTTCGGGGGAGGACCAGATACGCAGTATTTT. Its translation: CASSLAFGGGPDTQYF.

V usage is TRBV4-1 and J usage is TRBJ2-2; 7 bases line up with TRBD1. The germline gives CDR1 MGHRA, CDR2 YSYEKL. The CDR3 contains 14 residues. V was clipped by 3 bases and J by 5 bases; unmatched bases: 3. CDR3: CASSHEGQTGELFF. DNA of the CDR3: TGCGCCAGCAGCCATGAGGGACAGACCGGGGAGCTGTTTTTT.

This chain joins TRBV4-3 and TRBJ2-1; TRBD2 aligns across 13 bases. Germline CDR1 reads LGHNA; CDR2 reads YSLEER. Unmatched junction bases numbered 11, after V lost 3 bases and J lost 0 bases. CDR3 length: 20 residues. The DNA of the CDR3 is TGCGCCAGCAGCCAGGAGACTAGCGGGGGGTTTACAAGCTCCTACAATGAGCAGTTCTTC. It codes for CASSQETSGGFTSSYNEQFF.

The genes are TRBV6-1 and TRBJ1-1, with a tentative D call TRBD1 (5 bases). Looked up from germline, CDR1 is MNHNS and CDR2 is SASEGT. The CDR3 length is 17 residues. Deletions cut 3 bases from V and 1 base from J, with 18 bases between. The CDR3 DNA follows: TGTGCCAGCAGTGAGGGGTGGGGGGGGGACCCGAACACTGAAGCTTTCTTT. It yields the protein CASSEGWGGDPNTEAFF.

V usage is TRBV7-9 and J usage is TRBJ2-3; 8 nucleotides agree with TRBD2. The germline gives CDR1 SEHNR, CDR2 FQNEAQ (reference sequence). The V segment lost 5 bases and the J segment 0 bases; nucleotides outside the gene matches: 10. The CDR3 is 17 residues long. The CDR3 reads CASSATVAGSSTDTQYF. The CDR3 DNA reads TGTGCCAGCAGCGCAACCGTAGCGGGGTCTAGCACAGATACGCAGTATTTT.

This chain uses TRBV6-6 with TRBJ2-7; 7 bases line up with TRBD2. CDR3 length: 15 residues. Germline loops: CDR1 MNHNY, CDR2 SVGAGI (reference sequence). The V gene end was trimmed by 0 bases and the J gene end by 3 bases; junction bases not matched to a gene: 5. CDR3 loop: CASSYSGGLGYEQYF. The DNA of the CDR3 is TGTGCCAGCAGTTACTCGGGAGGGTTGGGCTACGAGCAGTACTTC.

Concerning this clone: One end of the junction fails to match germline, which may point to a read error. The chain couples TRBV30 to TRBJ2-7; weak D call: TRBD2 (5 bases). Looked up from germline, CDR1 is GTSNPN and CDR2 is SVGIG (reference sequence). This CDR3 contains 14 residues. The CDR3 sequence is CAWKKGSGNYGQYF. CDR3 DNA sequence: TGTGCCTGGAAAAAAGGGTCGGGGAACTACGGGCAGTACTTC.

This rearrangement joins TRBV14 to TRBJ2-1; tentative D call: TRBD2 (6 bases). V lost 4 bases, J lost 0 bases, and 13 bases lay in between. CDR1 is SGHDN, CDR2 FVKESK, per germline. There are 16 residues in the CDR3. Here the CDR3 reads CASSRLGGFSYNEQFF. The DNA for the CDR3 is TGTGCCAGCAGCCGACTTGGAGGGTTCTCCTACAATGAGCAGTTCTTC.